One and the same sample provided the 22 T cell receptor beta chains below, sequenced in a study of T cells in Graves' hyperthyroidism and ophthalmopathy. Regions amplified from RNA transcripts were the TCR beta CDR3 regions. In the first-round RT-PCR of the TCR CDR3, the HTBI primer set was used. MiXCR, run by TCRdb on the multiplex PCR reads, gives a single entry per CDR3 protein. Of fewer than 650,000 distinct CDR3 sequences in the sample, approximately 15% were seen once. The sample taken for sequencing was blood. These receptors were taken from a woman younger than 30 with Graves' ophthalmopathy.

The chain combines TRBV10-3 with TRBJ2-5, with D possibly being TRBD2 (6 bases). Deletions cut 10 bases from V and 3 bases from J, with 18 bases between. Germline values: CDR1 ENHRY, CDR2 SYGVKD. The CDR3 totals 14 residues. The CDR3 here is CATQTGTDKETQYF. The CDR3 DNA is TGTGCCACCCAAACCGGGACTGACAAAGAGACCCAGTACTTC.

About this clonotype itself: This may stem from a read error, because a much larger clone lies one nucleotide away. The V gene is TRBV7-3, the J gene TRBJ2-5, with a possible D match to TRBD1 (6 bases). V was shortened by 5 bases and J by 0 bases, with 10 bases between the two germline ends. This CDR3 comprises 14 residues. CDR1 SGHTA and CDR2 FQGTGA come from the germline V gene. The CDR3 nucleotides are TGTGCCAGCAGCCCCGACAGGTACCAAGAGACCCAGTACTTC. Its translation is CASSPDRYQETQYF.

This clonotype was counted at least ten times. The rearrangement links TRBV5-8 to TRBJ2-3; TRBD2 might be the D (5 bases). Germline V lookup: CDR1 SGHTS, CDR2 YDEGEE. This CDR3 has 15 residues. V lost 0 bases, J lost 1 base, and 9 bases lay in between. In nucleotides, the CDR3 is TGTGCCAGCAGCTTGGCTATTAGCGGCACAGATACGCAGTATTTT. Translated: CASSLAISGTDTQYF.

The chain is built from TRBV5-6 and TRBJ2-5; perhaps TRBD2 as D (5 bases). V was cut by 0 bases and J by 5 bases, with 20 bases left in between. Per germline, CDR1 SGHDT and CDR2 YYEEEE. The CDR3 consists of 17 residues. CDR3 nucleotide sequence: TGTGCCAGCAGCTTGGCGGGCGAGAGGGCCGAAGAGGAGACCCAGTACTTC. Its translation is CASSLAGERAEEETQYF.

This chain uses TRBV30 with TRBJ2-6; D perhaps matches TRBD2 (5 bases). The V end lost 1 base, the J end lost 1 base, and 8 bases lay between the germline ends. The CDR3 is 15 residues long. Germline-derived CDR1 and CDR2 are GTSNPN and SVGIG (reference sequence). The CDR3 spells CAWSGGGSGANVLTF. The DNA for the CDR3 is TGTGCCTGGAGTGGAGGAGGATCTGGGGCCAACGTCCTGACTTTC.

This clonotype was counted ten times or more. This chain joins TRBV15 and TRBJ2-1, with TRBD2 matching 8 bases. V dropped 3 bases and J dropped 0; count of bases not matched to a gene: 10. Per germline, CDR1 LNHNV and CDR2 YYDKDF (reference sequence). This CDR3 has 18 residues. The CDR3 is CATSSRTSLRDSYNEQFF. The CDR3, as DNA: TGTGCCACCAGCAGCAGGACTAGCCTACGGGACTCCTACAATGAGCAGTTCTTC.

This clonotype has ten or more counts. The chain couples TRBV5-1 to TRBJ1-1, with D possibly TRBD1 on 6 matching bases. The V end was cut by 3 bases, the J end by 0 bases, with 21 bases between. In germline, CDR1 is SGHRS, CDR2 YFSETQ. This CDR3 is built from 18 residues. The CDR3 DNA follows: TGCGCCAGCAGCTCTCAAACAGGGTTTAAGCGAATGAACACTGAAGCTTTCTTT. Translation gives CASSSQTGFKRMNTEAFF.

The chain links TRBV20-1 to TRBJ2-5; the D is unclear. Germline values: CDR1 DFQATT, CDR2 SNEGSKA (reference sequence). Trimming took 3 bases from V and 4 from J, leaving 21 bases between them. The CDR3 runs to 16 residues. This chain's CDR3 is CSASDSGGSTPETQYF. The CDR3 region has the DNA TGCAGTGCTAGTGACTCCGGCGGTAGCACTCCAGAGACCCAGTACTTC.

V is TRBV6-9 and J is TRBJ2-1, with 8 bases that match TRBD1. V lost 4 bases to trimming and J lost 13 bases; unmatched junction nucleotides: 15. CDR1 and CDR2 (germline): MNHGY, SVAAGI. The CDR3 has 15 residues. The CDR3 nucleotides are TGTGCCAGCAGTTCAGGGGGCCTACAATCCCCCCTACAGTTCTTC. The encoded protein is CASSSGGLQSPLQFF.

The chain recombines TRBV10-3 with TRBJ1-1, with a tentative D call TRBD1 (5 bases). Germline loops: CDR1 ENHRY, CDR2 SYGVKD. V lost 6 bases and J lost 3, with 20 bases in between. The CDR3 has 16 residues. Here the CDR3 DNA reads TGTGCCATCAGACCCAGGGTGGGGGGAGGGGACACTGAAGCTTTCTTT. Protein product: CAIRPRVGGGDTEAFF.

This clonotype has a count of ten or more. This chain links TRBV18 with TRBJ2-1; 11 bases are shared with TRBD2. The CDR3 has 15 amino acids. Germline lookup yields CDR1 KGHSH and CDR2 LQKENI. Unmatched junction bases numbered 11, after V lost 6 bases and J lost 10 bases. The CDR3 DNA is TGTGCCAGCTCTCCCAGGGCACTAGCGGGAGAGGAGCAGTTCTTC. It codes for CASSPRALAGEEQFF.

Concerning this clonotype: One junction end does not reproduce the germline sequence, and a read error may be involved. V and J are TRBV27 and TRBJ2-7, with 8 bases identical to TRBD1. The CDR3 is 14 residues long. Germline-derived CDR1 and CDR2 are MNHEY and SMNVEV (reference sequence). In DNA, the CDR3 is TGTGCCAACAGTAACAGGGGGGATAGGTACGAGCAGTACTTC. It encodes CANSNRGDRYEQYF.

The chain employs TRBV4-3 and TRBJ1-4, with a possible D match to TRBD1 (5 bases). V gave up 0 bases and J gave up 5 bases, with 19 bases separating them. Per the germline V gene, CDR1 is LGHNA and CDR2 is YSLEER. CDR3 length equals 18 residues. The CDR3 is CASSQEKGRRIWNEKLFF. The DNA of the CDR3 is TGCGCCAGCAGCCAAGAAAAGGGACGACGGATTTGGAATGAAAAACTGTTTTTT.

There are a few counts of this clonotype. This chain joins TRBV7-2 and TRBJ1-3; D is possibly TRBD1 (6 bases). V lost 5 bases to trimming and J lost 4 bases, with 15 bases between them. Germline CDR1 and CDR2: SGHTA and FQGNSA. This CDR3 region has 15 residues. CDR3 amino acids: CASSPHRELGNTIYF. CDR3 sequence (DNA): TGTGCCAGCAGCCCTCACAGGGAACTCGGAAACACCATATATTTT.

In this sample, this clonotype turned up many times. The CDR3 sequence is CASNERDRGNQPQHF. CDR3 coding DNA: TGTGCCAGTAACGAAAGGGACAGGGGAAATCAGCCCCAGCATTTT. This chain links TRBV28 with TRBJ1-5; 10 bases match TRBD1. The CDR3 totals 15 residues. The ends lost 9 bases at V and 4 bases at J; junction bases unmatched: 9. CDR1 is MDHEN and CDR2 is SYDVKM in the germline V gene.

In this sample, this clonotype turned up many times. The chain recombines TRBV30 with TRBJ1-2; no clear D gene. The V and J ends lost 5 bases and 5 bases respectively, with 12 bases between them. Germline-derived CDR1 and CDR2 are GTSNPN and SVGIG (reference sequence). This CDR3 contains 12 residues. CDR3 protein: CAWGRTTYGYTF. CDR3 DNA sequence: TGTGCCTGGGGCCGTACGACTTATGGCTACACCTTC.

This clonotype was picked up many times. The gene calls are TRBV3-1 and TRBJ2-1, with a tentative D call TRBD1 (6 bases). V was clipped by 0 bases and J by 4 bases, with 13 bases between them. CDR1 is LGHDT, CDR2 YNNKEL, per germline (reference sequence). The CDR3 has 16 amino acids. CDR3 DNA: TGTGCCAGCAGCCAAGATAGGGTCGGACAGTACAATGAGCAGTTCTTC. Translating it yields CASSQDRVGQYNEQFF.

The J gene is TRBJ1-4, the V gene TRBV24-1; the D gene is possibly TRBD1 (6 bases). This CDR3 has 16 residues. The germline CDR1 and CDR2 sequences are KGHDR and SFDVKD. Between the trimmed V and J ends, which lost 4 bases and 5 bases, there was a span of 16 bases. CDR3 nucleotide sequence: TGTGCCACCAGTGACCCGACCCAGGGGTCAAATGAAAAACTGTTTTTT. Its translation: CATSDPTQGSNEKLFF.

Ten or more counts support this clonotype. This chain connects TRBV7-9 to TRBJ2-7; no reliable D call. This CDR3 is 16 amino acids long. V lost 2 bases and J 0 bases, leaving 14 bases between the germline ends. Looked up from germline, CDR1 is SEHNR and CDR2 is FQNEAQ (reference sequence). CDR3 residues: CASSLYPTPSSYEQYF. The CDR3 DNA is TGTGCCAGCAGCTTATACCCGACACCGAGCTCCTACGAGCAGTACTTC.

This clonotype was seen ten or more times. The CDR3, as DNA: TGTGCCAGCAGCTTAGTCGGGATACACCAAGAGACCCAGTACTTC. Protein sequence: CASSLVGIHQETQYF. This chain connects TRBV11-1 to TRBJ2-5; perhaps TRBD2 as D (5 bases). Germline lookup yields CDR1 SGHAT and CDR2 FQDESV (reference sequence). This CDR3 comprises 15 residues. The V and J ends lost 1 base and 0 bases respectively, with 9 bases between them.

Many counts were recorded for this clonotype. The chain employs TRBV24-1 and TRBJ1-5; TRBD1 agrees at 7 bases. Per the germline V gene, CDR1 is KGHDR and CDR2 is SFDVKD. V dropped 6 bases and J dropped 2; count of bases not matched to a gene: 6. The CDR3 length is 15 residues. The CDR3 sequence: CATSPGTAGNQPQHF. Written as DNA, the CDR3 is TGTGCCACCAGTCCCGGGACAGCCGGCAATCAGCCCCAGCATTTT.

This chain joins TRBV20-1 and TRBJ1-1; D gene unclear. Germline V CDR1 and CDR2: DFQATT, SNEGSKA (reference sequence). The germline V and J ends were trimmed by 5 bases and 0 bases, with 13 bases remaining between them. The length of the CDR3 is 14 residues. As DNA, the CDR3 is TGCAGTGCTCAGCAGAAAACCATGAACACTGAAGCTTTCTTT. Protein sequence: CSAQQKTMNTEAFF.